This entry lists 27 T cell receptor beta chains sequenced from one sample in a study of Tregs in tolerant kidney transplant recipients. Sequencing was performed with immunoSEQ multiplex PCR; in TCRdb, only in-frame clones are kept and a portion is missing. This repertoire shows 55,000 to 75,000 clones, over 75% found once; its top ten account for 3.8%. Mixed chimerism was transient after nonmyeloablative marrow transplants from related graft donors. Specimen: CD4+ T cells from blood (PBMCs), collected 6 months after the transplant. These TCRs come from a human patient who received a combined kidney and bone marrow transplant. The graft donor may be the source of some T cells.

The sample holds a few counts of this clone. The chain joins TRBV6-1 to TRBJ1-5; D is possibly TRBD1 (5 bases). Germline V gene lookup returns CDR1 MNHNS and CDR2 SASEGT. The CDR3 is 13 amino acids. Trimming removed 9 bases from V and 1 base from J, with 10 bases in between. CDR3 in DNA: TGTGCCAGTCGGGGGGGGAGCAATCAGCCCCAGCATTTT. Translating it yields CASRGGSNQPQHF.

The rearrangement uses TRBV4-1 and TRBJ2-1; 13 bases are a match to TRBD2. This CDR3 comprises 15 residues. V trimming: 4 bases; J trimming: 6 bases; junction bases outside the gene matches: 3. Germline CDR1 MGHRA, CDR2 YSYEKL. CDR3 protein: CASSLTSGRANEQFF. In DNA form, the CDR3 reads TGCGCCAGCAGCCTAACTAGCGGGAGGGCCAATGAGCAGTTCTTC.

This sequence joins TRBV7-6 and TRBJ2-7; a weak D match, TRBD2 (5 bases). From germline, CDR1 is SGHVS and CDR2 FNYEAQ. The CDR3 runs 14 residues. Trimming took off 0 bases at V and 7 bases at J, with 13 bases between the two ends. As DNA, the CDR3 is TGTGCCAGCAGCTTAGCGATCGGACCGGGAGAGCAGTACTTC. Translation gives CASSLAIGPGEQYF. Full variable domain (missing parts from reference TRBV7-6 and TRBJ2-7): GAGVSQSPRYKVTKRGQDVALRCDPISGHVSLYWYRQALGQGPEFLTYFNYEAQQDKSGLPNDRFSAERPEGSISTLTIQRTEQRDSAMYRCASSLAIGPGEQYFGPGTRLTVT.

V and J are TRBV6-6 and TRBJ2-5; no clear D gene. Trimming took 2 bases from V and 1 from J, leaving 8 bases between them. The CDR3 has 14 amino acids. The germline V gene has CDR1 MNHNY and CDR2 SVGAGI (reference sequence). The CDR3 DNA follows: TGTGCCAGCAGTTACGCCAGAGGCCAAGAGACCCAGTACTTC. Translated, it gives CASSYARGQETQYF.

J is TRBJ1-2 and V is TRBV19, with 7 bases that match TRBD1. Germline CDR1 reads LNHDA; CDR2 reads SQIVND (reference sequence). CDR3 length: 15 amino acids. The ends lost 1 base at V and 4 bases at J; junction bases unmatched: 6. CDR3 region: CASSIGTGLFYGYTF. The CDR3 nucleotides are TGTGCCAGTAGTATAGGGACAGGCCTTTTCTATGGCTACACCTTC.

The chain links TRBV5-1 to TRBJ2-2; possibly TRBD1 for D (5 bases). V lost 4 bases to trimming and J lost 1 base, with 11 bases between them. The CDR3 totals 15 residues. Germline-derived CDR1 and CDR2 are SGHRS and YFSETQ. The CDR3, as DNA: TGCGCCAGCAGCGCCCAGGGTGGGAACACCGGGGAGCTGTTTTTT. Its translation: CASSAQGGNTGELFF.

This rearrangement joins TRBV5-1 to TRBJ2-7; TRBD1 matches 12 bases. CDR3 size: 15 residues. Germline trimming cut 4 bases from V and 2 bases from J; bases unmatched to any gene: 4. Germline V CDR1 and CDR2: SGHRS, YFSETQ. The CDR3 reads CASSGTGGRTYEQYF. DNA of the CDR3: TGCGCCAGCAGCGGGACAGGGGGCCGAACCTACGAGCAGTACTTC.

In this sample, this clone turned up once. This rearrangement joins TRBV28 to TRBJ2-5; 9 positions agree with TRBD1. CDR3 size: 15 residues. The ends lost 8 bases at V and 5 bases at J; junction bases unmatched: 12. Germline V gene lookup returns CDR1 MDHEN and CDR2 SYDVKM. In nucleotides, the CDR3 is TGTGCCAGCGGCCGGACAGGGGACCTTGGGGAGACCCAGTACTTC. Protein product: CASGRTGDLGETQYF.

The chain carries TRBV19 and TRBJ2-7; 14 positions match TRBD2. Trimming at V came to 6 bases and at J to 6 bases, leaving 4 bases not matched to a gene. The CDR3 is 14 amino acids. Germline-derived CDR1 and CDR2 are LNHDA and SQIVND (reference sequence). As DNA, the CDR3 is TGTGCCAGTAGCGGACTAGCGGGAGGTTTCGAGCAGTACTTC. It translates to CASSGLAGGFEQYF.

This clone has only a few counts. The CDR3 nucleotides are TGTGCCAGCAGTGAATTCGGGGGTCCAGGGACCCTCCACTTT. Amino acid sequence: CASSEFGGPGTLHF. The chain carries TRBV2 and TRBJ1-6; D possibly corresponds to TRBD1 (5 bases). The CDR3 runs to 14 residues. Trimming took off 2 bases at V and 14 bases at J, with 16 bases between the two ends. CDR1 and CDR2 (germline): SNHLY, FYNNEI.

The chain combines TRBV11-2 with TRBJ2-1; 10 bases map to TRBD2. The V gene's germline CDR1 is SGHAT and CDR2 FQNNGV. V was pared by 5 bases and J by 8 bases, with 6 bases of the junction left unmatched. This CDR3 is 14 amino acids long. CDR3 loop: CASSRGLAIDEQFF. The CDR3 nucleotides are TGTGCCAGCAGCCGGGGACTAGCGATCGATGAGCAGTTCTTC.

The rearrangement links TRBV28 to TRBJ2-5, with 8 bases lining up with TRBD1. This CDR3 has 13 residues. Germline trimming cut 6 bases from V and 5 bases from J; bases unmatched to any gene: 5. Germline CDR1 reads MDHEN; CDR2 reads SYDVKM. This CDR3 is CASSRGRGETQYF. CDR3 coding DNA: TGTGCCAGCAGCAGGGGGCGCGGCGAGACCCAGTACTTC.

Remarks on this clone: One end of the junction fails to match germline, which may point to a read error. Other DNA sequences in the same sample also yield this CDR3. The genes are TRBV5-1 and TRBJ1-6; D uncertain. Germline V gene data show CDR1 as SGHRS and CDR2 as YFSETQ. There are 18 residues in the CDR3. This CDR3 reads CASSLVFRESSYNSPLHF. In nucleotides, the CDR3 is TGCGCCAGCAGCTTGGTTTTCCGGGAGAGCTCCTATAATTCCCCCCTCCACTTT.

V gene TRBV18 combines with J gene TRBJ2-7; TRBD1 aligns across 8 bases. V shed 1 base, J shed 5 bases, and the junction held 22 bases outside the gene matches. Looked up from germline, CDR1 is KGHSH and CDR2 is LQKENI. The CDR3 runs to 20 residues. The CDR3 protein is CASSPLVPLSGGGLANEQYF. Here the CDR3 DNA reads TGTGCCAGCTCACCACTTGTTCCATTGTCAGGGGGCGGGTTGGCGAACGAGCAGTACTTC.

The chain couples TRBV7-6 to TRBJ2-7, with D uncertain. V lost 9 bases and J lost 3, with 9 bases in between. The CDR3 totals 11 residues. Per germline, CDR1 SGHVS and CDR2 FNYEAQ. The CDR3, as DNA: TGTGCCAGGTCAAACTTCTACGAGCAGTACTTC. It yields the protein CARSNFYEQYF. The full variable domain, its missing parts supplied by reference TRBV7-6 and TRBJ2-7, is GAGVSQSPRYKVTKRGQDVALRCDPISGHVSLYWYRQALGQGPEFLTYFNYEAQQDKSGLPNDRFSAERPEGSISTLTIQRTEQRDSAMYRCARSNFYEQYFGPGTRLTVT.

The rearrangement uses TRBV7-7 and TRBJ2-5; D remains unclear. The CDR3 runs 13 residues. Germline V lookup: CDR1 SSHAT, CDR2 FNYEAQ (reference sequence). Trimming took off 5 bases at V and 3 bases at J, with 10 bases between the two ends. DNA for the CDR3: TGTGCCAGCAGCCCACGTAGAGAAGAGACCCAGTACTTC. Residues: CASSPRREETQYF.

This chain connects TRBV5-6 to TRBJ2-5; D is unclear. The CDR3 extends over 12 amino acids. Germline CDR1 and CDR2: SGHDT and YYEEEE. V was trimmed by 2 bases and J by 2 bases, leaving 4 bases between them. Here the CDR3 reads CASSLIQETQYF. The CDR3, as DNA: TGTGCCAGCAGCTTAATACAAGAGACCCAGTACTTC.

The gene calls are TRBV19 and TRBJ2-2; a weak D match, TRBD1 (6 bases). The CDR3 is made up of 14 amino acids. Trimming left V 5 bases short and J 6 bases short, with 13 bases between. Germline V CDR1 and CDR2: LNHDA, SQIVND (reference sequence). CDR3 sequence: CASSSATGPGELFF. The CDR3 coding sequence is TGTGCCAGTAGTTCGGCTACAGGGCCCGGGGAGCTGTTTTTT.

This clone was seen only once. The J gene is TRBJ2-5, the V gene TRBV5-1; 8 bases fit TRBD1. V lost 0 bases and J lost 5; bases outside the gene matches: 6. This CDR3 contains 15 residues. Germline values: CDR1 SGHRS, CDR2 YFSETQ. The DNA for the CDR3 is TGCGCCAGCAGCTTGGCAGGGGGCGCGGGGGAGACCCAGTACTTC. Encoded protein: CASSLAGGAGETQYF. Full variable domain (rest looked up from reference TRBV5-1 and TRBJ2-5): KAGVTQTPRYLIKTRGQQVTLSCSPISGHRSVSWYQQTPGQGLQFLFEYFSETQRNKGNFPGRFSGRQFSNSRSEMNVSTLELGDSALYLCASSLAGGAGETQYFGPGTRLLVL.

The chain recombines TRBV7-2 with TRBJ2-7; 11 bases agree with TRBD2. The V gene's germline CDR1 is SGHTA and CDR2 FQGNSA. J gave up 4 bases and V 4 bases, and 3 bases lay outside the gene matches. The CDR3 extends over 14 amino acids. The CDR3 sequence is CASSSTSGSYEQYF. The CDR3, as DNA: TGTGCCAGCAGCTCTACTAGCGGGAGTTACGAGCAGTACTTC.

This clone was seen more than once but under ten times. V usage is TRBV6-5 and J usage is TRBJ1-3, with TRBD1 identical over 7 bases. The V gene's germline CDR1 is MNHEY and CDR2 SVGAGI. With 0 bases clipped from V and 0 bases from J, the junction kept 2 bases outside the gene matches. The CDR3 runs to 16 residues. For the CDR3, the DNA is TGTGCCAGCAGTTACTCGACAGGGACCTCTGGAAACACCATATATTTT. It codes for CASSYSTGTSGNTIYF.

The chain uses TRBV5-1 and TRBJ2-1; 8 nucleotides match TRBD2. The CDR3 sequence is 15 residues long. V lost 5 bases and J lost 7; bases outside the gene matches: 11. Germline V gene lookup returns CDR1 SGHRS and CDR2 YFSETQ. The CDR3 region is CASRGQAGVINEQFF. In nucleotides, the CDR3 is TGCGCCAGCAGAGGCCAAGCGGGAGTAATTAATGAGCAGTTCTTC.

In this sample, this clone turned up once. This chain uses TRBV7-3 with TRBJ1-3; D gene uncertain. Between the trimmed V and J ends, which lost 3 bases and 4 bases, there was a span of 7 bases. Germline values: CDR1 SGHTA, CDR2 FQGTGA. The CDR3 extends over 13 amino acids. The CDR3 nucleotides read TGTGCCAGCAGCTTGCACAGAGGAAACACCATATATTTT. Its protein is CASSLHRGNTIYF.

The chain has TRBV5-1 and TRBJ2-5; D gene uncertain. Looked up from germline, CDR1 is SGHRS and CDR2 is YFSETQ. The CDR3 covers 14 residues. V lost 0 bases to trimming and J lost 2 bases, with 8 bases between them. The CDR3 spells CASSLGTEQETQYF. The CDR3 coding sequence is TGCGCCAGCAGCTTGGGAACAGAACAAGAGACCCAGTACTTC.

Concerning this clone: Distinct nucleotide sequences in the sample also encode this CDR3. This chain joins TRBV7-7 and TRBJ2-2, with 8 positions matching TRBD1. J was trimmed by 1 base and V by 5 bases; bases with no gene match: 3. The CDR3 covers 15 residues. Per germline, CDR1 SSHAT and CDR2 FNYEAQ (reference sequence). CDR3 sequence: CASSLGTGNTGELFF. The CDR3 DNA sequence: TGTGCCAGCAGCCTGGGGACAGGGAACACCGGGGAGCTGTTTTTT.

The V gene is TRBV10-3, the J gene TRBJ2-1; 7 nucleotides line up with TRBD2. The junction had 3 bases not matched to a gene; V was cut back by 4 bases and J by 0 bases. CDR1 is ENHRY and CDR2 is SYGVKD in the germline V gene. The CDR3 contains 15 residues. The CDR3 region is CAISGTSDSYNEQFF. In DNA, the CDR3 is TGTGCCATCAGTGGTACTAGCGACTCCTACAATGAGCAGTTCTTC.

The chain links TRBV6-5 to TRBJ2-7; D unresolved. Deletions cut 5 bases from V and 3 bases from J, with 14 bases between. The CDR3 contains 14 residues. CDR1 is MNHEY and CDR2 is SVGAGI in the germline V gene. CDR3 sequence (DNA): TGTGCCAGCAGTCTGCACGGAGAGCACTACGAGCAGTACTTC. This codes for CASSLHGEHYEQYF.